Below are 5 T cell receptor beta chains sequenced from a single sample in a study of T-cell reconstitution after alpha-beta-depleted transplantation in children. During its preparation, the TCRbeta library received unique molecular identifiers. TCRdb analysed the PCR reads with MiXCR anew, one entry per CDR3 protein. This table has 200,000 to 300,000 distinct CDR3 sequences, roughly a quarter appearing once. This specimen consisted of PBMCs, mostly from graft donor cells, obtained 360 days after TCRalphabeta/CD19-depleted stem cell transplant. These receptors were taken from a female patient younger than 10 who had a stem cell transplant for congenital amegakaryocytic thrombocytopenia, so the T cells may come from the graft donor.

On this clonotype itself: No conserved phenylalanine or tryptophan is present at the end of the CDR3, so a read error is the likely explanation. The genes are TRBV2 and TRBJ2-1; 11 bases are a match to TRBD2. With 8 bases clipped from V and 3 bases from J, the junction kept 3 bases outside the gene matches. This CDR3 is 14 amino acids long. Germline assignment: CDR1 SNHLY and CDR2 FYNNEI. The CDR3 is CASGGTSGYNEQFC. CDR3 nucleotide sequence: TGTGCCAGCGGGGGGACTAGCGGCTACAATGAGCAGTTCTGC.

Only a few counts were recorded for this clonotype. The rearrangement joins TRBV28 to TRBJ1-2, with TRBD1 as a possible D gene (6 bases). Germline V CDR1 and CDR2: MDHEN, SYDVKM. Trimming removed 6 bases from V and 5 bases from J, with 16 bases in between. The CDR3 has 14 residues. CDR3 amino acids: CASREPGQIYGYTF. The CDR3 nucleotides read TGTGCCAGCAGAGAACCGGGACAAATTTATGGCTACACCTTC.

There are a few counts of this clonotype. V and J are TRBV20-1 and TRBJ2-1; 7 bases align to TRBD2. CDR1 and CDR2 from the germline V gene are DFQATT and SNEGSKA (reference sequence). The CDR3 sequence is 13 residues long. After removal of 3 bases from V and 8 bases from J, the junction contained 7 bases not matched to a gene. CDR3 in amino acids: CSASFLAEDEQFF. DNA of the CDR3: TGCAGTGCTAGTTTCCTAGCGGAGGATGAGCAGTTCTTC.

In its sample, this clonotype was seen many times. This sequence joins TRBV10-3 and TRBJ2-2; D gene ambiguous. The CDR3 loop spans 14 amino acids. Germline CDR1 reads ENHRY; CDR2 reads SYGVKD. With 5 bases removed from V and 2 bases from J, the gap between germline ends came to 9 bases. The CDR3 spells CAISPGFNTGELFF. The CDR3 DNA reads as TGTGCCATCAGTCCGGGTTTCAACACCGGGGAGCTGTTTTTT.

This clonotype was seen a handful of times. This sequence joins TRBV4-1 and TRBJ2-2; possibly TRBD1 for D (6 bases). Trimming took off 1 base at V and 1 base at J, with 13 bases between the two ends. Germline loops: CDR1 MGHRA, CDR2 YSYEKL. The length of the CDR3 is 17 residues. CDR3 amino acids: CASSQGRAGVNTGELFF. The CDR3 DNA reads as TGCGCCAGCAGCCAAGGACGAGCAGGGGTGAACACCGGGGAGCTGTTTTTT.